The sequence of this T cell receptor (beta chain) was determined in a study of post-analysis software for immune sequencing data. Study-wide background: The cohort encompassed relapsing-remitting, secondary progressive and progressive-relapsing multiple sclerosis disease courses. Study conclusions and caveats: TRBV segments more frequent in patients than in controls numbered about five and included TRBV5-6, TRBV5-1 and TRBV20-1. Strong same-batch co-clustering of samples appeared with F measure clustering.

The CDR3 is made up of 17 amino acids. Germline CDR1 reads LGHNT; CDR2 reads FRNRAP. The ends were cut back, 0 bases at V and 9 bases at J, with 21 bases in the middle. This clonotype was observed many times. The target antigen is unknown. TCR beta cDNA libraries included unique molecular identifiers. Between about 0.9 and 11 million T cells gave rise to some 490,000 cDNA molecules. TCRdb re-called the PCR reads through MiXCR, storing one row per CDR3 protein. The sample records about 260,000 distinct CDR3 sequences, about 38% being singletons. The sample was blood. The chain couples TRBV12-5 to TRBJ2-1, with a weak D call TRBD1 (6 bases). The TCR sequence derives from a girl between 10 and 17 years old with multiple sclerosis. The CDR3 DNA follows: TGTGCTAGTGGTTTGGTCGACGTTACAGGGATCTGGGGTGAGCAGTTCTTC. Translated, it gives CASGLVDVTGIWGEQFF.